This T cell receptor (beta chain) was captured in a study of identical twins. Study-wide findings and caveats: Memory repertoires showed no such pattern, whereas abundant cord blood beta clonotypes carried fewer insertions. Twins' excess sharing was less marked for out-of-frame beta sequences.

Template switching added a universal primer site; cDNA carried unique molecular identifiers. A single record per CDR3 protein comes from TCRdb applying MiXCR to the 5' RACE reads. The repertoire holds approximately 470,000 distinct CDR3 sequences, with 11% to 15% as singletons. This clonotype was recorded a few times. The target antigen is unknown. Germline lookup yields CDR1 SGHRS and CDR2 YFSETQ. The CDR3 has 15 residues. Trimming shortened V by 1 base and J by 5 bases, and 15 bases separated the two germline ends. The sample also formed part of further work on yellow fever vaccine responses in identical twins. Per that study: Twins' vaccine T cell response reportedly seemed partly convergent, partly personalized.

The sequenced sample was CD4+ T cells sorted from blood. The J gene is TRBJ2-5, the V gene TRBV5-1; D tentatively fits TRBD1 or TRBD2 (5 bases each). The TCR sequence derives from a woman in her late teens or twenties in good health. In DNA, the CDR3 is TGCGCCAGCAGCTTGAACTACCACGGGGCGGAGACCCAGTACTTC. Encoded protein: CASSLNYHGAETQYF.